These 26 T cell receptor beta chains were sequenced from one sample in a study of cytomegalovirus exposure and HLA in healthy donors. The PCR used 60 Vbeta and 13 Jbeta primers. The table came from immunoSEQ multiplex PCR; TCRdb's copy has only in-frame clones and leaves some out. The sample comprises some 150,000 clones, 70% to 80% of which are singletons, and 1.1% to 1.5% rests with the top ten. Sequenced material: PBMCs. These TCRs come from a male donor in good health and CMV-seronegative.

The chain uses TRBV5-8 and TRBJ2-2; 9 nucleotides match TRBD1. V lost 0 bases to trimming and J lost 5 bases; unmatched junction nucleotides: 5. Germline values: CDR1 SGHTS, CDR2 YDEGEE. This CDR3 is built from 16 residues. CDR3 coding DNA: TGTGCCAGCAGCTTGGAACAGGGGGCGCGTACCGGGGAGCTGTTTTTT. Translated, it gives CASSLEQGARTGELFF.

J is TRBJ2-3 and V is TRBV5-1; the D is unclear. Deletions cut 5 bases from V and 2 bases from J, with 12 bases between. This CDR3 comprises 14 residues. In germline, CDR1 is SGHRS, CDR2 YFSETQ. The CDR3 reads CASSEAGFTDTQYF. In DNA, the CDR3 is TGCGCCAGCAGTGAAGCAGGCTTCACAGATACGCAGTATTTT.

V usage is TRBV18 and J usage is TRBJ1-5, with 8 bases identical to TRBD1. The V gene end was trimmed by 3 bases and the J gene end by 2 bases; junction bases not matched to a gene: 15. CDR1 KGHSH and CDR2 LQKENI come from the germline V gene. This CDR3 has 19 residues. The CDR3, as DNA: TGTGCCAGCTCACCCCAGGGGACAGGCCCACTAGGGCGCAATCAGCCCCAGCATTTT. Amino acids: CASSPQGTGPLGRNQPQHF.

The chain recombines TRBV5-4 with TRBJ2-3; possibly TRBD2 for D (7 bases). V was cut by 2 bases and J by 6 bases, with 13 bases left in between. Per germline, CDR1 SGHNT and CDR2 YYREEE (reference sequence). This CDR3 contains 14 residues. CDR3 sequence (DNA): TGTGCCAGCAGCTTCCCGGGGGGCGGTGATACGCAGTATTTT. Its translation: CASSFPGGGDTQYF.

CDR3 residues: CASSPPRGSGADTQYF. CDR3 coding DNA: TGTGCCAGCTCACCTCCTCGCGGGAGCGGGGCAGATACGCAGTATTTT. The chain couples TRBV18 to TRBJ2-3, with 7 bases matching TRBD2. Germline loops: CDR1 KGHSH, CDR2 LQKENI. The CDR3 is made up of 16 amino acids. Germline trimming cut 3 bases from V and 4 bases from J; bases unmatched to any gene: 10.

The chain recombines TRBV5-1 with TRBJ2-5, with D possibly being TRBD1 (5 bases). The CDR3 loop spans 13 amino acids. CDR1 and CDR2 from the germline V gene are SGHRS and YFSETQ. V was pared by 4 bases and J by 5 bases, with 12 bases between. The CDR3 DNA reads as TGCGCCAGCAGCCCAGGGTGGACCGAGACCCAGTACTTC. It encodes CASSPGWTETQYF. Full variable domain (remainder filled in from reference TRBV5-1 and TRBJ2-5): KAGVTQTPRYLIKTRGQQVTLSCSPISGHRSVSWYQQTPGQGLQFLFEYFSETQRNKGNFPGRFSGRQFSNSRSEMNVSTLELGDSALYLCASSPGWTETQYFGPGTRLLVL.

The V gene is TRBV15, the J gene TRBJ1-5; a possible D gene is TRBD1 (6 bases). The V and J ends lost 5 bases and 0 bases respectively, with 17 bases between them. The germline V gene has CDR1 LNHNV and CDR2 YYDKDF (reference sequence). The CDR3 covers 17 residues. The CDR3 nucleotides are TGTGCCACCAGCGGGCCCGGGACACCTTATAGCAATCAGCCCCAGCATTTT. Amino acid sequence: CATSGPGTPYSNQPQHF.

This chain links TRBV9 with TRBJ1-2, with D possibly TRBD1 on 6 matching bases. The V and J ends lost 5 bases and 5 bases respectively, with 10 bases between them. Germline V gene sequence: CDR1 SGDLS, CDR2 YYNGEE. The CDR3 has 12 amino acids. The CDR3 region is CASRDRLYGYTF. The CDR3 bases are TGTGCCAGCAGGGACAGATTGTATGGCTACACCTTC.

The chain recombines TRBV27 with TRBJ2-1; no reliable D call. Germline values: CDR1 MNHEY, CDR2 SMNVEV (reference sequence). V lost 3 bases and J lost 6, with 9 bases in between. There are 13 residues in the CDR3. CDR3 protein: CASSLSLLNEQFF. As DNA, the CDR3 is TGTGCCAGCAGTTTGTCTTTACTCAATGAGCAGTTCTTC.

The rearrangement joins TRBV5-1 to TRBJ2-3; TRBD2 matches 9 bases. The CDR3 is 16 residues long. The ends lost 0 bases at V and 0 bases at J; junction bases unmatched: 2. Germline V gene lookup returns CDR1 SGHRS and CDR2 YFSETQ. The CDR3, as DNA: TGCGCCAGCAGCTTGGGAGGGACTAGCAGCACAGATACGCAGTATTTT. It encodes CASSLGGTSSTDTQYF. Full variable domain (rest looked up from reference TRBV5-1 and TRBJ2-3): KAGVTQTPRYLIKTRGQQVTLSCSPISGHRSVSWYQQTPGQGLQFLFEYFSETQRNKGNFPGRFSGRQFSNSRSEMNVSTLELGDSALYLCASSLGGTSSTDTQYFGPGTRLTVL.

The gene calls are TRBV30 and TRBJ1-6; 10 bases map to TRBD1. The CDR3 spans 15 residues. Trimming cost V 3 bases and J 7 bases; bases outside gene matches: 6. The germline V gene encodes CDR1 GTSNPN and CDR2 SVGIG (reference sequence). The CDR3 loop is CAWRGTGASNSPLHF. CDR3 bases: TGTGCCTGGAGGGGGACAGGGGCTAGCAATTCACCCCTCCACTTT.

This clone showed up just a few times. Here the CDR3 reads CASTRGGDTEAFF. Written as DNA, the CDR3 is TGTGCCAGCACCCGAGGGGGCGACACTGAAGCTTTCTTT. This sequence joins TRBV6-6 and TRBJ1-1; TRBD1 aligns across 7 bases. The CDR3 totals 13 residues. Per the germline V gene, CDR1 is MNHNY and CDR2 is SVGAGI (reference sequence). V lost 7 bases, J lost 3 bases, and 5 bases stayed unmatched.

V and J are TRBV4-3 and TRBJ1-2; D is ambiguous. Germline loops: CDR1 LGHNA, CDR2 YSLEER. V lost 0 bases to trimming and J lost 5 bases, with 13 bases between them. The CDR3 length is 15 residues. For the CDR3, the DNA is TGCGCCAGCAGCCAAGAGGCCGTTCTTTTTTATGGCTACACCTTC. Protein: CASSQEAVLFYGYTF.

The chain recombines TRBV9 with TRBJ2-1, with 8 bases matching TRBD2. This CDR3 comprises 15 residues. The germline CDR1 and CDR2 sequences are SGDLS and YYNGEE. The trim removed 1 base at V and 4 bases at J, leaving 4 bases unmatched. In DNA, the CDR3 is TGTGCCAGCAGCGTACTAGCGGGTTTTTACAATGAGCAGTTCTTC. The encoded protein is CASSVLAGFYNEQFF. The full variable domain, completed using reference TRBV9 and TRBJ2-1, is DSGVTQTPKHLITATGQRVTLRCSPRSGDLSVYWYQQSLDQGLQFLIQYYNGEERAKGNILERFSAQQFPDLHSELNLSSLELGDSALYFCASSVLAGFYNEQFFGPGTRLTVL.

The chain uses TRBV4-3 and TRBJ2-7; D is undetermined. The CDR3 runs 14 residues. Deletions cut 4 bases from V and 0 bases from J, with 10 bases between. Germline lookup yields CDR1 LGHNA and CDR2 YSLEER. The CDR3: CASSPSPGSYEQYF. The CDR3 DNA sequence: TGCGCCAGCAGCCCCTCTCCGGGCTCCTACGAGCAGTACTTC.

The CDR3 is CANGGGGGSYEQYF. Written as DNA, the CDR3 is TGTGCAAACGGAGGAGGCGGGGGATCCTACGAGCAGTACTTC. The rearrangement links TRBV30 to TRBJ2-7; 7 nucleotides agree with TRBD2. CDR1 is GTSNPN, CDR2 SVGIG, per germline (reference sequence). The CDR3 contains 14 residues.

The chain is built from TRBV7-3 and TRBJ2-3, with 7 bases fitting TRBD2. Looked up from germline, CDR1 is SGHTA and CDR2 is FQGTGA. The CDR3 extends over 15 amino acids. V lost 0 bases, J lost 0 bases, and 0 bases stayed unmatched. CDR3 nucleotide sequence: TGTGCCAGCAGCTTAACGGGAGGGAGCACAGATACGCAGTATTTT. Amino acids: CASSLTGGSTDTQYF.

The chain recombines TRBV28 with TRBJ1-2; no clear D. Per germline, CDR1 MDHEN and CDR2 SYDVKM. V lost 2 bases, J lost 4 bases, and 14 bases lay in between. The CDR3 length is 15 residues. The CDR3 DNA sequence: TGTGCCAGCAGTTTACTAGGACGGGAAACCTATGGCTACACCTTC. It is translated as CASSLLGRETYGYTF.

The count of this clone is one. The CDR3 reads CASSFGQGTYEQYF. The CDR3 nucleotides are TGTGCCAGCAGTTTCGGGCAGGGAACCTACGAGCAGTACTTC. V gene TRBV27 combines with J gene TRBJ2-7, with D possibly TRBD1 on 5 matching bases. From germline, CDR1 is MNHEY and CDR2 SMNVEV (reference sequence). The CDR3 spans 14 residues. Trimming cost V 3 bases and J 2 bases, with 11 bases left between them.

The V gene is TRBV7-2, the J gene TRBJ2-2; 9 bases agree with TRBD1. Germline V gives CDR1 SGHTA, CDR2 FQGNSA. The CDR3 runs to 15 residues. J gave up 4 bases and V 2 bases, and 2 bases lay outside the gene matches. CDR3: CASSLLTGGTGELFF. The CDR3 DNA sequence: TGTGCCAGCAGCTTACTGACAGGGGGCACCGGGGAGCTGTTTTTT.

The rearrangement joins TRBV6-1 to TRBJ1-5; D may be TRBD1 (5 bases). Germline assignment: CDR1 MNHNS and CDR2 SASEGT. The CDR3 totals 14 residues. Trimming took off 4 bases at V and 7 bases at J, with 14 bases between the two ends. The CDR3 DNA reads as TGTGCCAGCAGTGGTACAGGAATAGGACAGCCCCAGCATTTT. Encoded protein: CASSGTGIGQPQHF.

The chain has TRBV7-2 and TRBJ1-1, with 7 bases fitting TRBD1. CDR1 and CDR2 from the germline V gene are SGHTA and FQGNSA. V dropped 4 bases and J dropped 0; count of bases not matched to a gene: 2. This CDR3 is 14 amino acids long. CDR3 in amino acids: CASSSGTVNTEAFF. For the CDR3, the DNA is TGTGCCAGCAGCTCCGGGACAGTGAACACTGAAGCTTTCTTT.

The chain links TRBV5-4 to TRBJ2-1; TRBD1 is a possible D gene (5 bases). Germline CDR1 is SGHNT and CDR2 is YYREEE (reference sequence). The CDR3 is 13 amino acids. V shed 3 bases and J shed 6 bases, with 10 bases lying between them. The CDR3 loop reads CASSYRQGNEQFF. In nucleotides, the CDR3 is TGTGCCAGCAGCTACCGCCAGGGCAATGAGCAGTTCTTC. The full variable domain, its missing parts supplied by reference TRBV5-4 and TRBJ2-1, is ETGVTQSPTHLIKTRGQQVTLRCSSQSGHNTVSWYQQALGQGPQFIFQYYREEENGRGNFPPRFSGLQFPNYSSELNVNALELDDSALYLCASSYRQGNEQFFGPGTRLTVL.

The gene calls are TRBV5-1 and TRBJ1-6; weak D call: TRBD1 (6 bases). The germline CDR1 and CDR2 sequences are SGHRS and YFSETQ. V was shortened by 2 bases and J by 6 bases, with 9 bases between the two germline ends. This CDR3 comprises 14 residues. The CDR3 protein is CASSLQGSNSPLHF. Written as DNA, the CDR3 is TGCGCCAGCAGCTTACAGGGCTCTAATTCACCCCTCCACTTT. The full variable domain, in which reference TRBV5-1 and TRBJ1-6 provide the parts outside the CDR3, is KAGVTQTPRYLIKTRGQQVTLSCSPISGHRSVSWYQQTPGQGLQFLFEYFSETQRNKGNFPGRFSGRQFSNSRSEMNVSTLELGDSALYLCASSLQGSNSPLHFGNGTRLTVT.

The V and J genes are TRBV9 and TRBJ1-6, with 7 bases aligning to TRBD1. The CDR3 sequence is 16 residues long. The germline gives CDR1 SGDLS, CDR2 YYNGEE. J was trimmed by 4 bases and V by 0 bases; bases with no gene match: 4. The CDR3: CASSVDGRGYNSPLHF. DNA of the CDR3: TGTGCCAGCAGCGTAGACGGCAGGGGGTATAATTCACCCCTCCACTTT.

The V call is TRBV20-1, the J call TRBJ2-1, with D possibly TRBD2 on 5 matching bases. CDR3 length: 11 residues. Germline CDR1 is DFQATT and CDR2 is SNEGSKA (reference sequence). In DNA, the CDR3 is TGCAGAGGAGGTTCTGGCAATGAGCAGTTCTTC. This codes for CRGGSGNEQFF.